This is a list of T cell receptor beta chains from one sample in a study of T-cell reconstitution after alpha-beta-depleted transplantation in children. TCRdb independently ran MiXCR on the PCR reads; one entry per CDR3 protein. The profile shows over 150,000 distinct CDR3 sequences, about 6% of them singletons. Sequences were derived from PBMCs, sampled before TCRalphabeta/CD19-depleted stem cell transplant. The receptors here all came from a girl under three years old with combined immunodeficiency, due to receive a stem cell transplant. Both conserved end residues are part of each CDR3. The order of the fields is J gene, V gene, CDR3 protein.

j_call: TRBJ2-7; v_call: TRBV4-1; cdr3_aa: CASSQAGQGAPNYEQYF
j_call: TRBJ2-5; v_call: TRBV6-1; cdr3_aa: CASGTKSQETQYF
j_call: TRBJ2-7; v_call: TRBV29-1; cdr3_aa: CSAVGQVSSYEQYF
j_call: TRBJ1-6; v_call: TRBV9; cdr3_aa: CASSVVKGQTRNSPLHF
j_call: TRBJ2-7; v_call: TRBV7-2; cdr3_aa: CASSSSGLGGYEQYF
j_call: TRBJ1-1; v_call: TRBV21-1; cdr3_aa: CASSNGLNTEAFF
j_call: TRBJ2-7; v_call: TRBV20-1; cdr3_aa: CSASPETPLSSYEQYF
j_call: TRBJ2-5; v_call: TRBV20-1; cdr3_aa: CSARENEGLTQYF
j_call: TRBJ1-5; v_call: TRBV7-2; cdr3_aa: CASSLYSNSNQPQHF
j_call: TRBJ2-7; v_call: TRBV5-6; cdr3_aa: CASSSPRSLTYF
j_call: TRBJ2-7; v_call: TRBV20-1; cdr3_aa: CSASRDTLHEQYF
j_call: TRBJ2-7; v_call: TRBV12-3/TRBV12-4; cdr3_aa: CASSFDGAYEQYF
j_call: TRBJ1-2; v_call: TRBV29-1; cdr3_aa: CSGWNSRYGYTF
j_call: TRBJ2-7; v_call: TRBV20-1; cdr3_aa: CSARGTGNEQYF
j_call: TRBJ2-7; v_call: TRBV7-8; cdr3_aa: CASSVAYGSYEQYF
j_call: TRBJ2-1; v_call: TRBV27; cdr3_aa: CASSPWAHNEQFF
j_call: TRBJ1-1; v_call: TRBV5-1; cdr3_aa: CASSLSGTVNTEAFF
j_call: TRBJ2-1; v_call: TRBV5-5; cdr3_aa: CASSTAGGNYNEQFF
j_call: TRBJ2-1; v_call: TRBV30; cdr3_aa: CAWSVVTDDNEQFF
j_call: TRBJ1-2; v_call: TRBV4-1; cdr3_aa: CASSQVLTGSAGGYTF
j_call: TRBJ2-7; v_call: TRBV6-2/TRBV6-3; cdr3_aa: CASRTGLFYEQYF
j_call: TRBJ2-5; v_call: TRBV29-1; cdr3_aa: CSVEGGWGTQYF
j_call: TRBJ2-7; v_call: TRBV25-1; cdr3_aa: CATTGRTVYEQYF
j_call: TRBJ2-2; v_call: TRBV4-2; cdr3_aa: CASSQDMLTKSAPGELFF
j_call: TRBJ2-7; v_call: TRBV7-2; cdr3_aa: CASSLVDSYISYEQYF
j_call: TRBJ1-3; v_call: TRBV4-2; cdr3_aa: CASSQQGRKGSGNTIYF
j_call: TRBJ2-1; v_call: TRBV28; cdr3_aa: CASSLYGGHSYNEQFF
j_call: TRBJ2-1; v_call: TRBV4-1; cdr3_aa: CASSQFWGRYRDEQFF
j_call: TRBJ2-7; v_call: TRBV29-1; cdr3_aa: CSVESGVREQYF
j_call: TRBJ2-5; v_call: TRBV20-1; cdr3_aa: CSARGGGETQYF
j_call: TRBJ2-7; v_call: TRBV12-3/TRBV12-4; cdr3_aa: CASRIAGVYEQYF
j_call: TRBJ2-2; v_call: TRBV2; cdr3_aa: CASSEQTNTGELFF